What follows are 8 T cell receptor beta chains derived from one specimen sequenced in a study of cytomegalovirus exposure and HLA in healthy donors. The PCR was carried out with 60 Vbeta primers and 13 Jbeta primers. Clones were sequenced by immunoSEQ multiplex PCR, and TCRdb holds only the in-frame ones, with some missing. The data show under 250,000 clones, with 70% to 80% seen just once and 3% to 4% held by the top ten. Source material: PBMCs. The receptors were sampled from a male donor in good health and CMV-seronegative.

A few counts support this clone. The rearrangement joins TRBV7-8 to TRBJ2-2; D is possibly TRBD2 (5 bases). The CDR3 sequence is 15 residues long. V lost 0 bases and J 4 bases, leaving 9 bases between the germline ends. Germline lookup yields CDR1 SGHVS and CDR2 FQNEAQ. This chain's CDR3 is CASSLANGGTGELFF. DNA for the CDR3: TGTGCCAGCAGCTTAGCGAATGGAGGCACCGGGGAGCTGTTTTTT.

The chain employs TRBV10-2 and TRBJ2-7, with 9 bases that match TRBD1. Germline V gene sequence: CDR1 WSHSY, CDR2 SAAADI. This CDR3 has 15 amino acids. V shed 5 bases, J shed 2 bases, and the junction held 7 bases outside the gene matches. The CDR3 reads CASSRGGQGAYEQYF. CDR3 DNA: TGCGCCAGCAGTCGAGGGGGACAGGGCGCCTACGAGCAGTACTTC.

V usage is TRBV2 and J usage is TRBJ1-5; no clear D gene. The germline V gene encodes CDR1 SNHLY and CDR2 FYNNEI. With 6 bases removed from V and 7 bases from J, the gap between germline ends came to 16 bases. This CDR3 region has 14 residues. The CDR3 sequence: CASREVVVDQPQHF. In DNA, the CDR3 is TGTGCCAGCAGGGAGGTTGTAGTGGACCAGCCCCAGCATTTT.

Comment on this clone: Its ends do not fully match the called genes, so a read error is possible. The gene calls are TRBV27 and TRBJ1-5; D possibly corresponds to TRBD1 (6 bases). In germline, CDR1 is MNHEY, CDR2 SMNVEV (reference sequence). The CDR3 is 14 residues long. The CDR3 bases are TGTGCCAGCAGACAGGGTTATAGCAATCAGCCCCGGCATTTT. It is translated as CASRQGYSNQPRHF.

V is TRBV28 and J is TRBJ2-3; 7 bases align to TRBD1. CDR1 is MDHEN, CDR2 SYDVKM, per germline. The CDR3 loop spans 16 amino acids. Unmatched junction bases numbered 9, after V lost 5 bases and J lost 1 base. CDR3 in amino acids: CASSPDRERGTDTQYF. The CDR3 region has the DNA TGTGCCAGCAGTCCTGACAGGGAGAGGGGCACAGATACGCAGTATTTT. Full variable domain (missing parts from reference TRBV28 and TRBJ2-3): DVKVTQSSRYLVKRTGEKVFLECVQDMDHENMFWYRQDPGLGLRLIYFSYDVKMKEKGDIPEGYSVSREKKERFSLILESASTNQTSMYLCASSPDRERGTDTQYFGPGTRLTVL.

The chain carries TRBV6-4 and TRBJ2-1; TRBD2 matches 7 bases. The germline V gene has CDR1 MRHNA and CDR2 SNTAGT. V shed 0 bases and J 0 bases; nucleotides not matched to a gene: 8. The CDR3 loop spans 18 amino acids. The chain's CDR3 is CASSDSGLAVSSYNEQFF. The CDR3 coding sequence is TGTGCCAGCAGTGACTCGGGGCTAGCGGTAAGCTCCTACAATGAGCAGTTCTTC.

The chain is built from TRBV15 and TRBJ2-3; TRBD2 matches at 14 bases. J was trimmed by 7 bases and V by 0 bases; bases with no gene match: 3. This CDR3 region has 16 residues. The germline V gene encodes CDR1 LNHNV and CDR2 YYDKDF (reference sequence). CDR3 nucleotides: TGTGCCACCAGCAGAGACGGGACTAGCGGGAGACATACGCAGTATTTT. It specifies CATSRDGTSGRHTQYF. Full variable domain (outside the CDR3, taken from reference TRBV15 and TRBJ2-3): DAMVIQNPRYQVTQFGKPVTLSCSQTLNHNVMYWYQQKSSQAPKLLFHYYDKDFNNEADTPDNFQSRRPNTSFCFLDIRSPGLGDTAMYLCATSRDGTSGRHTQYFGPGTRLTVL.

CDR3 sequence (DNA): TGTGCCAGCAGCCAATCCCAATACGAGCAGTACTTC. Amino acids: CASSQSQYEQYF. The V call is TRBV7-2, the J call TRBJ2-7; no clear D gene. Germline values: CDR1 SGHTA, CDR2 FQGNSA. The V end lost 5 bases, the J end lost 4 bases, and 9 bases lay between the germline ends. The CDR3 extends over 12 amino acids.